This T cell receptor (beta chain) was identified during a study of blood T cell repertoires in COVID-19 (dated by TCRdb to 2018 to 2020). Context from the whole study: Samples from collaborators originated in the United States, Italy and Spain and spanned both the acute and convalescent phases of COVID-19. The sample metadata nearly always contained a de-identified subject ID, COVID-19 status, age in years and sex. The samples were drawn from two sources: the first 160 participants of the ongoing ImmuneRACE study, and 950 to 1,500 subjects contributed by 6 global collaborators. The repertoires were released in a freely available public database meant as a resource for research on the immune response to SARS-CoV-2. The dataset comprised deeply sampled blood TCRbeta repertoires from subjects exposed to, actively infected with, or recovered from COVID-19. Where available, HLA class I and class II types were taken from metadata supplied by the sample provider and were not determined by assay-based typing. The material from the prospective study consisted of cDNA or gDNA derived from T cells, B-cell-depleted T cells, or PBMCs.

This clone was found a few times. What antigen it recognizes has not been identified. Base-call qualities are not available, and no considerably larger clone is one nucleotide away. Results and caveats for the whole study, not just this receptor: Clinical and demographic metadata were provided uncurated, with the amount varying by source and participant.

TCRbeta CDR3 regions were amplified from genomic DNA using the immunoSEQ Assay, a bias-controlled multiplex PCR. The source study handled its data this way. Nucleated cell counts per sample were estimated from amplification of reference gene primers within the assay. To quantify the absolute abundance of each unique TCRbeta CDR3 rearrangement, sequence reads were collapsed and filtered. For each sample, productive Simpson clonality was calculated as the square root of Simpson's diversity index over productive rearrangements. The immuneACCESS repertoire file appears here via TCRdb, limited to in-frame rearrangements. These files lack a portion of the clones; in checked studies, under half of the deficit traces to unresolved V genes, and the cause of the others is not known. Clone size and V and J calls were adopted from that table, with D and trimming inferred from the DNA. Present in this sample are around 170,000 clones, approximately 79% of which were seen just once. Together, the top ten hold around 2.9% of the sample.

The CDR3 runs 13 residues from the cysteine to the phenylalanine. The DNA shown is the 39-base CDR3, in frame from base 1. The germline V gene sets CDR1 to SGHDT and CDR2 to YYEEEE. The junction shows trimming of 2 bases on V and 6 bases on J, plus 8 bases between the germline ends. Each collaborating institution followed its own protocols to collect whole blood in K2EDTA tubes. Collaborator samples were shipped for TCRbeta analysis as frozen whole blood, isolated PBMCs, or DNA extracted from either sample type. Sequencing was done on a sample of peripheral blood. This sequence originates from a woman of 80 years or more with acute or convalescent COVID-19. The chain couples TRBV5-6 to TRBJ2-2, with no reliable assignment of the D segment. This receptor carries the CDR3 CASSFGQAGELFF. The DNA sequence is given as TGTGCCAGCAGCTTTGGTCAGGCCGGGGAGCTGTTTTTT.